This T cell receptor (beta chain) was recovered during a study of blood T cell repertoires in COVID-19. Study background: Material from acute and convalescent COVID-19 was sourced from the United States, Italy and Spain.

Clones were sequenced by immunoSEQ multiplex PCR, and TCRdb holds only the in-frame ones, with some missing. Of some 270,000 clones in the sample, around 93% were seen once. Per germline, CDR1 SGHTA and CDR2 FQGNSA. This CDR3 has 15 amino acids. Unmatched junction bases numbered 5, after V lost 5 bases and J lost 5 bases. The clonotype was recovered from a man aged 35-49 years who had been exposed to COVID-19. Specimen: PBMCs or T cells enriched from blood (not recorded which). This chain connects TRBV7-2 to TRBJ2-3; 12 bases fit TRBD1. The CDR3 sequence: CASSPGTGGLDTQYF. Written as DNA, the CDR3 is TGTGCCAGCAGCCCCGGGACAGGGGGCCTAGATACGCAGTATTTT.